Listed here is a single T cell receptor beta chain. Its specificity is unknown. The sample comes from a study of regulatory T cells in long-lasting Graves disease. CDR1 is LNHDA, CDR2 SQIVND, per germline (reference sequence). CDR3 length equals 15 residues. With V trimmed by 3 bases and J by 2 bases, 7 bases remained unmatched. CDR3-region Arm-PCR and iRepertoire HTBI primers produced the TCR beta libraries. Original methodology: The study identified roughly 59 TRBV and some 15 TRBJ segments across samples. TCRdb recomputed calls from the multiplex PCR reads with MiXCR, one row per CDR3 protein. The V and J calls shown here were made by TCRdb, not taken from the authors' results. The sample shows more than 300,000 distinct CDR3 sequences, about 20% of them seen only once. Findings and limits, study-wide: TCR diversity was lower in persistent Graves' patients (versus newly diagnosed ones).

The sample's time point: persistent/refractory GD, antithyroid drugs over 5 years with positive TRAb. The TCR library was made from RNA extracted from PBMCs. The rearrangement joins TRBV19 to TRBJ2-7, with 7 positions matching TRBD2. This clonotype was obtained from a female donor with Graves disease. Sample: peripheral blood mononuclear cells (PBMCs), taken when the disease was refractory, from a patient treated with antithyroid drugs. In nucleotides, the CDR3 is TGTGCCAGTAGTATTTTTGCGGGGGAGACCTACGAGCAGTACTTC. Translating it yields CASSIFAGETYEQYF.